The entry below gives a single TCR beta chain sequence along with its context. Its antigen is undetermined. The sequence runs out 3 residues before the end of the CDR3; the remainder is reconstructed from the germline J gene. TCR beta CDR3 amplified by multiplex PCR from roughly 1,300 ng genomic DNA. Measured with immunoSEQ multiplex PCR; TCRdb has only the in-frame clones, and not every one. This table holds over 20,000 clones. The data were obtained in a study of T cells in women clearing cervical HPV infection. Overall study: Cases' blood sampling followed lesion detection by median roughly 150 days (90 to 200). With HLA typing for only a few women, HLA confounding remains possible.

Overall study findings and caveats: Repertoire richness, not evenness, was significantly elevated in CIN3+ cases versus controls.

The germline gives CDR1 SEHNR, CDR2 FQNEAQ (reference sequence). This CDR3 has 12 amino acids. Specimen: blood buffy coat. The V and J genes are TRBV7-9 and TRBJ1-2; D gene uncertain. This TCR was sampled from a woman between 18 and 69 years old with a cervical HPV16 infection that either progressed to CIN3+ or cleared (not recorded which). The CDR3: CASSLASVDYTF. CDR3 DNA, as far as it was read: TGTGCCAGCAGCCTCGCTAGCGTCGAC.